These 4 T cell receptor beta chains were sequenced from one sample in a study of regulatory T cells in long-lasting Graves disease. Arm-PCR of CDR3 regions and iRepertoire HTBI primers were used to build TCR beta libraries. TCRdb reprocessed the multiplex PCR reads via MiXCR and lists one record per CDR3 protein. The sample lists around 460,000 distinct CDR3 sequences, 20% to 25% occurring once. Time point reported: persistent/refractory GD, antithyroid drugs over 5 years with positive TRAb. The TCR library used RNA extracted from PBMCs. Material: peripheral blood mononuclear cells (PBMCs), obtained when the disease was refractory, from a patient treated with antithyroid drugs. These receptors were taken from a female donor with Graves disease.

This clonotype came up many times. The J gene is TRBJ1-6, the V gene TRBV28; D ambiguous. The V gene's germline CDR1 is MDHEN and CDR2 SYDVKM. The CDR3 has 18 amino acids. The V and J ends lost 4 bases and 2 bases respectively, with 18 bases between them. CDR3 sequence reads: CASSSFTWRLTYNSPLHF. CDR3 DNA: TGTGCCAGCAGTTCCTTCACATGGAGGCTTACCTATAATTCACCCCTCCACTTT.

The genes are TRBV20-1 and TRBJ1-1; D call uncertain. Germline-derived CDR1 and CDR2 are DFQATT and SNEGSKA (reference sequence). V was shortened by 1 base and J by 10 bases, with 10 bases between the two germline ends. This CDR3 has 11 amino acids. CDR3 DNA: TGCAGTGCTAGAGCCTTGTGGCCAGCTTTCTTT. Its protein is CSARALWPAFF.

The V and J genes are TRBV6-1 and TRBJ1-4; D ambiguous. The CDR3 loop spans 10 amino acids. From germline, CDR1 is MNHNS and CDR2 SASEGT. The V end was cut by 8 bases, the J end by 11 bases, with 9 bases between. CDR3 sequence reads: CASGQEKLFF. Written as DNA, the CDR3 is TGTGCCAGCGGGCAAGAGAAACTGTTTTTT.

The chain has TRBV4-3 and TRBJ1-2; no reliable D call. Between the trimmed V and J ends, which lost 2 bases and 2 bases, there was a span of 12 bases. The CDR3 is 15 residues long. Germline CDR1 and CDR2: LGHNA and YSLEER. For the CDR3, the DNA is TGCGCCAGCAGCCAAACTCTCGGTACAAACTATGGCTACACCTTC. It is translated as CASSQTLGTNYGYTF.